The T cell receptor beta chain described here comes from a study of T cells in tuberculosis. This CDR3 comprises 14 residues. Germline assignment: CDR1 SGHKS and CDR2 YYEKEE (reference sequence). Trimming took 0 bases from V and 2 from J, leaving 8 bases between them. Findings and limits, study-wide: The TCR-beta difference was not significant; alpha differences partly reflected length.

This clone was observed once. What it binds is unknown. Produced via immunoSEQ multiplex PCR; TCRdb's table is partial and in-frame only. In the table there are 35,000 to 45,000 clones, roughly 94% of which are singletons. Material for sequencing was PBMCs. This receptor was taken from a donor between 10 and 29 years old with latent tuberculosis or without tuberculosis infection. Some clones in this sample may be carry-over from other donors' samples. The rearrangement links TRBV5-5 to TRBJ1-2; D gene ambiguous. CDR3 loop: CASSLGPENYGYTF. The CDR3 DNA sequence: TGTGCCAGCAGCTTGGGCCCGGAGAACTATGGCTACACCTTC. Using reference TRBV5-5 and TRBJ1-2 for the parts outside the CDR3, the full variable domain is DAGVTQSPTHLIKTRGQQVTLRCSPISGHKSVSWYQQVLGQGPQFIFQYYEKEERGRGNFPDRFSARQFPNYSSELNVNALLLGDSALYLCASSLGPENYGYTFGSGTRLTVV.